The 12 T cell receptor beta chains below were found in one sample sequenced in a study of T cells in Graves' hyperthyroidism and ophthalmopathy. TCR beta CDR3 sequences were amplified from RNA transcripts. TCR CDR3 underwent first-round RT-PCR with the HTBI primer set. TCRdb called the multiplex PCR reads again in MiXCR, with one record for every CDR3 protein. The table shows approximately 870,000 distinct CDR3 sequences, with 38% occurring only once. Sequencing was performed on blood. The receptors originated from a man aged 18-30 years with Graves' hyperthyroidism.

Ten or more counts support this clonotype. The chain is built from TRBV7-8 and TRBJ1-2, with no clear D. Trimming shortened V by 0 bases and J by 4 bases, and 12 bases separated the two germline ends. Germline CDR1 and CDR2: SGHVS and FQNEAQ. This CDR3 has 15 amino acids. Here the CDR3 reads CASSLAGRAGYGYTF. CDR3 coding DNA: TGTGCCAGCAGCTTAGCGGGAAGGGCGGGCTATGGCTACACCTTC.

This clonotype appeared many times. V and J are TRBV9 and TRBJ2-5; possibly TRBD1 or TRBD2 for D (5 bases each). The CDR3 totals 15 residues. Per germline, CDR1 SGDLS and CDR2 YYNGEE. Trimming left V 2 bases short and J 2 bases short, with 13 bases between. The CDR3 is CASSVVPGPQETQYF. The CDR3 DNA reads TGTGCCAGCAGCGTGGTGCCGGGGCCGCAAGAGACCCAGTACTTC.

The chain combines TRBV7-2 with TRBJ1-4; unclear D gene. This CDR3 region has 13 residues. Germline loops: CDR1 SGHTA, CDR2 FQGNSA. V was shortened by 1 base and J by 8 bases, with 8 bases between the two germline ends. The CDR3 DNA is TGTGCCAGCAGCTTAGGCCTCGTGGAAAAACTGTTTTTT. Amino acid sequence: CASSLGLVEKLFF. Supplemented by reference TRBV7-2 and TRBJ1-4, the full variable domain reads GAGVSQSPSNKVTEKGKDVELRCDPISGHTALYWYRQSLGQGLEFLIYFQGNSAPDKSGLPSDRFSAERTGGSVSTLTIQRTQQEDSAVYLCASSLGLVEKLFFGSGTQLSVL.

This clonotype was seen at least ten times. The V gene is TRBV7-9, the J gene TRBJ2-5; D gene ambiguous. The V and J ends lost 3 bases and 0 bases respectively, with 2 bases between them. The CDR3 sequence is 12 residues long. Germline V gene lookup returns CDR1 SEHNR and CDR2 FQNEAQ (reference sequence). The chain's CDR3 is CASSFYQETQYF. The CDR3 DNA reads as TGTGCCAGCAGCTTTTACCAAGAGACCCAGTACTTC.

The chain has TRBV7-2 and TRBJ2-5; TRBD2 matches 12 bases. The end of the DNA is better explained by TRBJ2-1, so the J call may be wrong. Germline V gene sequence: CDR1 SGHTA, CDR2 FQGNSA. The length of the CDR3 is 16 residues. CDR3 residues: CASSLELAGGLGEQFF. CDR3 bases: TGTGCCAGCAGCTTAGAACTAGCGGGAGGACTCGGTGAGCAGTTCTTC.

A note on this clonotype: The CDR3 ends on some other residue instead of the conserved phenylalanine or tryptophan, so this is likely a read error. The chain recombines TRBV29-1 with TRBJ1-1; D is perhaps TRBD1 (5 bases). Germline-derived CDR1 and CDR2 are SQVTM and ANQGSEA. The CDR3 is 13 residues long. Trimming took 2 bases from V and 7 from J, leaving 14 bases between them. Here the CDR3 DNA reads TGCAGCGTTGAAAGAGGACAAATTGTTGAAGCTTTCCTT. Encoded protein: CSVERGQIVEAFL.

This chain uses TRBV9 with TRBJ1-6; 7 bases are a match to TRBD1. V was pared by 4 bases and J by 7 bases, with 5 bases of the junction left unmatched. Per germline, CDR1 SGDLS and CDR2 YYNGEE. The CDR3 is 14 amino acids. The CDR3 spells CASSITGANSPLHF. In DNA form, the CDR3 reads TGTGCCAGCAGCATAACAGGGGCCAATTCACCCCTCCACTTT. Looking up the rest from reference TRBV9 and TRBJ1-6 gives the full variable domain: DSGVTQTPKHLITATGQRVTLRCSPRSGDLSVYWYQQSLDQGLQFLIQYYNGEERAKGNILERFSAQQFPDLHSELNLSSLELGDSALYFCASSITGANSPLHFGNGTRLTVT.

The V and J genes are TRBV10-3 and TRBJ1-1; 9 bases fit TRBD1. V lost 10 bases to trimming and J lost 1 base; unmatched junction nucleotides: 4. CDR3 size: 13 residues. Germline CDR1 ENHRY, CDR2 SYGVKD. CDR3 residues: CATGTGTNTEAFF. The CDR3 DNA is TGTGCCACCGGGACAGGGACGAACACTGAAGCTTTCTTT.

This clonotype was seen ten or more times. The chain joins TRBV19 to TRBJ1-6; D gene unclear. CDR1 is LNHDA, CDR2 SQIVND, per germline (reference sequence). Trimming removed 6 bases at V and 8 bases at J, with 11 bases between. The CDR3 extends over 13 amino acids. CDR3 sequence: CASRGEQYSPLHF. CDR3 bases: TGTGCCAGTAGGGGAGAACAGTATTCACCCCTCCACTTT.

The table lists this clonotype with a few counts. The chain combines TRBV5-1 with TRBJ2-7; D remains ambiguous. This CDR3 spans 14 amino acids. Germline assignment: CDR1 SGHRS and CDR2 YFSETQ. Trimming cost V 0 bases and J 7 bases, with 14 bases left between them. Written as DNA, the CDR3 is TGCGCCAGCAGCTTGGGGGTTGGTGTGACGGAGCAGTACTTC. It is translated as CASSLGVGVTEQYF.

This rearrangement joins TRBV12-3 or TRBV12-4 to TRBJ1-6, with 11 bases matching TRBD1. The CDR3 covers 16 residues. V was clipped by 6 bases and J by 10 bases; unmatched bases: 11. CDR3 in DNA: TGTGCCAGCAGCTCCCCCGGGACAGGGGGTTCCTCACCCCTCCACTTT. Residues: CASSSPGTGGSSPLHF.

The chain links TRBV6-1 to TRBJ1-5, with a possible D match to TRBD1 (6 bases). Trimming removed 5 bases from V and 8 bases from J, with 10 bases in between. The germline V gene encodes CDR1 MNHNS and CDR2 SASEGT. This CDR3 contains 12 residues. In nucleotides, the CDR3 is TGTGCCAGCAGTTTTACAGGGAAGCCCCAGCATTTT. Protein product: CASSFTGKPQHF.